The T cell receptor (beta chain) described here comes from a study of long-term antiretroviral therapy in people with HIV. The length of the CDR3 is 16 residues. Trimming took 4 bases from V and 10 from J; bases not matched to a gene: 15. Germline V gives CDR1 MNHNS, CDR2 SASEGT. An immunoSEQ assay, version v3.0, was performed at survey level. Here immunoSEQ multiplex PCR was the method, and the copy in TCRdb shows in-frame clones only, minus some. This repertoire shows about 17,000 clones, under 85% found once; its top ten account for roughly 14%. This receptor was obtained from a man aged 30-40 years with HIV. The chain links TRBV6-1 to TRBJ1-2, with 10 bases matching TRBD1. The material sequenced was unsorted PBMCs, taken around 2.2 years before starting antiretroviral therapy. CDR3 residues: CASSGGDLGTGVFYTF. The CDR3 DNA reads TGTGCCAGCAGTGGGGGTGACTTGGGGACAGGGGTGTTCTACACCTTC.